These 24 T cell receptor beta chains originate from one sample sequenced in a study of T cell responses to AZD1222 COVID-19 vaccine. Repertoires were generated with immunoSEQ multiplex PCR, while TCRdb's copy carries only in-frame clones and drops some. The repertoire holds approximately 180,000 clones, 88% seen once, with more than 25% in the top ten. The specimen was peripheral blood, collected 28 days after the second AZD1222 dose. Receptors were obtained from an adult who received the AZD1222 COVID-19 vaccine.

This clone was counted once. This chain joins TRBV28 and TRBJ2-7, with 8 bases matching TRBD1. The CDR3 contains 15 residues. The junction had 9 bases not matched to a gene; V was cut back by 4 bases and J by 4 bases. Germline V lookup: CDR1 MDHEN, CDR2 SYDVKM. The DNA of the CDR3 is TGTGCCAGCAGTTCTCCCAGGGGGCTCCAATACGAGCAGTACTTC. Encoded protein: CASSSPRGLQYEQYF.

The chain recombines TRBV12-3 or TRBV12-4 with TRBJ2-7; D gene unclear. There are 12 residues in the CDR3. Trimming removed 6 bases at V and 7 bases at J, with 13 bases between. The CDR3: CASSLLNGEQYF. As DNA, the CDR3 is TGTGCCAGCAGCCTCCTCAACGGGGAGCAGTACTTC.

This clone has a single count. The chain uses TRBV19 and TRBJ2-7; 12 bases match TRBD1. V gave up 3 bases and J gave up 5 bases; unmatched junction bases: 8. The V gene's germline CDR1 is LNHDA and CDR2 SQIVND (reference sequence). This CDR3 spans 16 amino acids. Written as DNA, the CDR3 is TGTGCCAGTAGTATCCCGGGACAGGGGGCACCCCACGAGCAGTACTTC. It translates to CASSIPGQGAPHEQYF.

V and J are TRBV2 and TRBJ2-6; D is unresolved. Looked up from germline, CDR1 is SNHLY and CDR2 is FYNNEI. Trimming stripped 8 bases from V and 4 bases from J, with 9 bases between. This CDR3 has 13 amino acids. The CDR3 here is CASSPGGANVLTF. CDR3 coding DNA: TGTGCCAGCTCCCCCGGGGGGGCCAACGTCCTGACTTTC. The full variable domain, in which reference TRBV2 and TRBJ2-6 provide the parts outside the CDR3, is EPEVTQTPSHQVTQMGQEVILRCVPISNHLYFYWYRQILGQKVEFLVSFYNNEISEKSEIFDDQFSVERPDGSNFTLKIRSTKLEDSAMYFCASSPGGANVLTFGAGSRLTVL.

This clone was recorded only once. This chain joins TRBV6-2 or TRBV6-3 and TRBJ2-7, with TRBD2 matching 8 bases. V was clipped by 5 bases and J by 0 bases; unmatched bases: 9. Germline V CDR1 and CDR2: MNHEY, SVGEGT. The CDR3 extends over 16 amino acids. CDR3 coding DNA: TGTGCCAGCAGTCACCAAGGCACTAGCGGCTCCTACGAGCAGTACTTC. As protein: CASSHQGTSGSYEQYF.

The V call is TRBV10-3, the J call TRBJ1-2; D possibly corresponds to TRBD1 (6 bases). This CDR3 contains 10 residues. CDR1 is ENHRY, CDR2 SYGVKD, per germline. The germline V and J ends were trimmed by 10 bases and 8 bases, with 11 bases remaining between them. The CDR3 bases are TGTGCCAGTGGGGACATAGGCTACACCTTC. Its translation is CASGDIGYTF.

The chain carries TRBV15 and TRBJ2-7; TRBD1 matches 7 bases. Germline values: CDR1 LNHNV, CDR2 YYDKDF (reference sequence). The CDR3 is 16 amino acids. Losses at the gene ends were 4 bases for V and 4 bases for J; bases not matched to a gene: 13. The CDR3 region has the DNA TGTGCCACCAGCACCGGCAGGGGGATGGCTACTTACGAGCAGTACTTC. Amino acids: CATSTGRGMATYEQYF.

The chain joins TRBV7-9 to TRBJ2-7; TRBD1 matches at 7 bases. Per germline, CDR1 SEHNR and CDR2 FQNEAQ (reference sequence). The V segment lost 8 bases and the J segment 2 bases; nucleotides outside the gene matches: 9. This CDR3 is 14 amino acids long. The CDR3 loop is CASGQTGKTYEQYF. The CDR3, as DNA: TGTGCCAGCGGCCAGACAGGGAAAACCTACGAGCAGTACTTC.

The chain uses TRBV5-4 and TRBJ2-1; 10 bases map to TRBD1. The CDR3 has 16 amino acids. From germline, CDR1 is SGHNT and CDR2 YYREEE (reference sequence). V shed 4 bases and J 3 bases; nucleotides not matched to a gene: 7. CDR3 amino acids: CASSRQGAALYNEQFF. In DNA, the CDR3 is TGTGCCAGCAGCAGACAGGGGGCCGCACTCTACAATGAGCAGTTCTTC. Supplemented by reference TRBV5-4 and TRBJ2-1, the full variable domain reads ETGVTQSPTHLIKTRGQQVTLRCSSQSGHNTVSWYQQALGQGPQFIFQYYREEENGRGNFPPRFSGLQFPNYSSELNVNALELDDSALYLCASSRQGAALYNEQFFGPGTRLTVL.

A note on this clone: The same CDR3 also results from other DNA sequences found in this sample. This chain links TRBV30 with TRBJ1-2; perhaps TRBD1 as D (6 bases). Trimming removed 5 bases from V and 4 bases from J, with 14 bases in between. The CDR3 sequence is 13 residues long. The V gene's germline CDR1 is GTSNPN and CDR2 SVGIG (reference sequence). The CDR3 bases are TGTGCCTGGGGACGTGACAGGCCCTATGGCTACACCTTC. The encoded protein is CAWGRDRPYGYTF.

This rearrangement joins TRBV14 to TRBJ2-3; 13 bases agree with TRBD2. Looked up from germline, CDR1 is SGHDN and CDR2 is FVKESK. V lost 4 bases, J lost 11 bases, and 6 bases stayed unmatched. The CDR3 totals 14 residues. CDR3: CASSRGLAGAMQYF. The DNA of the CDR3 is TGTGCCAGCAGCCGCGGACTAGCGGGAGCCATGCAGTATTTT.

The chain uses TRBV30 and TRBJ1-2, with 8 bases fitting TRBD1. The CDR3 is made up of 15 amino acids. Germline loops: CDR1 GTSNPN, CDR2 SVGIG (reference sequence). Unmatched junction bases numbered 10, after V lost 5 bases and J lost 2 bases. CDR3 nucleotides: TGTGCCTGGGTCCATCCGGACAGGGAAAACTATGGCTACACCTTC. Translation gives CAWVHPDRENYGYTF.

The rearrangement uses TRBV6-6 and TRBJ2-1; D may correspond to TRBD1 or TRBD2 (5 bases each). The germline CDR1 and CDR2 sequences are MNHNY and SVGAGI (reference sequence). This CDR3 has 16 residues. Trimming took off 8 bases at V and 0 bases at J, with 17 bases between the two ends. Written as DNA, the CDR3 is TGTGCCAGCGGGGACCTGGCGCCCACCTCCTACAATGAGCAGTTCTTC. Encoded protein: CASGDLAPTSYNEQFF.

The chain links TRBV21-1 to TRBJ1-5. TRBV21-1 is noted as a pseudogene. CDR3 length: 13 residues. The CDR3, as DNA: TGTGCCAGCAGCAAAGTTAGCAATCAGCCCCAGCATTTT. Translation: CASSKVSNQPQHF.

The chain links TRBV4-1 to TRBJ2-7; D not certain. The CDR3 consists of 12 residues. Trimming removed 0 bases at V and 2 bases at J, with 2 bases between. The germline gives CDR1 MGHRA, CDR2 YSYEKL. The CDR3 DNA follows: TGCGCCAGCAGCCAAGACACCTACGAGCAGTACTTC. The encoded protein is CASSQDTYEQYF.

This clone was observed a few times. This chain joins TRBV4-3 and TRBJ2-7; D perhaps matches TRBD2 (6 bases). The V gene's germline CDR1 is LGHNA and CDR2 YSLEER. Trimming cost V 1 base and J 4 bases, with 11 bases left between them. The CDR3 is made up of 14 amino acids. In DNA form, the CDR3 reads TGCGCCAGCAGCCAAGGCGTGGGGAGGTACGAGCAGTACTTC. Residues: CASSQGVGRYEQYF.

The V call is TRBV7-9, the J call TRBJ1-2; maybe TRBD1 (5 bases). The CDR3 has 11 amino acids. The germline V gene has CDR1 SEHNR and CDR2 FQNEAQ (reference sequence). V shed 5 bases and J shed 6 bases, with 7 bases lying between them. The CDR3 protein is CASSPTDGYTF. CDR3 nucleotides: TGTGCCAGCAGCCCGACAGATGGCTACACCTTC.

This chain joins TRBV19 and TRBJ1-3; D gene uncertain. CDR1 LNHDA and CDR2 SQIVND come from the germline V gene (reference sequence). With 3 bases removed from V and 2 bases from J, the gap between germline ends came to 11 bases. The CDR3 totals 15 residues. CDR3 bases: TGTGCCAGTAGTATCGCCGCCGGCCCTGGAAACACCATATATTTT. Protein sequence: CASSIAAGPGNTIYF.

Notes on this clone: Germline and junction disagree at one end, which may indicate a read error. The chain is built from TRBV4-2 and TRBJ2-2; D call uncertain. The CDR3 length is 12 residues. The V gene's germline CDR1 is LGHNA and CDR2 YNFKEQ. CDR3 in amino acids: CASRQAPGELFF. The CDR3 coding sequence is TGTGCCAGCAGGCAAGCTCCCGGGGAGCTGTTTTTT.

The chain uses TRBV28 and TRBJ2-7; D is unclear. The germline gives CDR1 MDHEN, CDR2 SYDVKM. Trimming cost V 7 bases and J 1 base, with 11 bases left between them. The CDR3 contains 13 residues. The CDR3 loop is CASKIDLSYEQYF. CDR3 in DNA: TGTGCCAGCAAAATTGACTTGTCCTACGAGCAGTACTTC.

V and J are TRBV28 and TRBJ2-1; D is possibly TRBD2 (6 bases). V lost 1 base and J 8 bases, leaving 6 bases between the germline ends. The CDR3 extends over 12 amino acids. Germline-derived CDR1 and CDR2 are MDHEN and SYDVKM. CDR3 coding DNA: TGTGCCAGCAGTTTATCTAGCGATGAGCAGTTCTTC. Translated: CASSLSSDEQFF.

The chain links TRBV28 to TRBJ1-3; unclear D gene. The germline CDR1 and CDR2 sequences are MDHEN and SYDVKM. V shed 7 bases and J shed 0 bases, with 13 bases lying between them. The CDR3 spans 15 residues. The DNA for the CDR3 is TGTGCCAGCATCCCTGCCTTCAACTCTGGAAACACCATATATTTT. Translated: CASIPAFNSGNTIYF.

J is TRBJ1-1 and V is TRBV6-5; the D gene is possibly TRBD1 (6 bases). Germline V lookup: CDR1 MNHEY, CDR2 SVGAGI. This CDR3 region has 15 residues. The V end lost 7 bases, the J end lost 4 bases, and 19 bases lay between the germline ends. The CDR3 DNA reads TGTGCCAGCACCCCGTGGGGGGGGCGGAGCACTGAAGCTTTCTTT. Translating gives CASTPWGGRSTEAFF.

This clone was seen more than once but under ten times. The genes are TRBV6-5 and TRBJ2-2; 7 bases map to TRBD1. V lost 6 bases and J lost 5; bases outside the gene matches: 6. The CDR3 covers 14 residues. Germline CDR1 is MNHEY and CDR2 is SVGAGI. The CDR3 loop is CASRTPGGTGELFF. The CDR3 nucleotides are TGTGCCAGCAGGACCCCAGGGGGTACCGGGGAGCTGTTTTTT.